Presented here are 7 T cell receptor beta chains from one specimen sequenced in a study of OX40 agonist ivuxolimab in advanced cancers. Measured with immunoSEQ multiplex PCR; TCRdb has only the in-frame clones, and not every one. The sample has 65,000 to 80,000 clones, 90% seen once. This specimen consisted of CD4+ or CD8+ T cells sorted from blood, obtained in a trial of the OX40 agonist ivuxolimab. All receptors derive from an adult with an advanced solid tumor such as melanoma, head and neck, liver or kidney cancer.

This chain uses TRBV13 with TRBJ1-1; the D is unclear. Trimming stripped 0 bases from V and 6 bases from J, with 11 bases between. This CDR3 has 14 residues. Germline lookup yields CDR1 PRHDT and CDR2 FYEKMQ (reference sequence). The CDR3 sequence is CASSLGGRGSEAFF. In nucleotides, the CDR3 is TGTGCCAGCAGCTTAGGCGGACGCGGGTCTGAAGCTTTCTTT.

V usage is TRBV6-1 and J usage is TRBJ1-2; D might be TRBD1 (5 bases). This CDR3 comprises 13 residues. The V end lost 8 bases, the J end lost 4 bases, and 14 bases lay between the germline ends. Germline CDR1 reads MNHNS; CDR2 reads SASEGT. This CDR3 is CASEIRDSYGYTF. CDR3 coding DNA: TGTGCCAGCGAGATCCGGGACTCCTATGGCTACACCTTC.

This clone was observed a handful of times. The chain recombines TRBV20-1 with TRBJ1-1; D remains ambiguous. The CDR3 contains 11 residues. Germline lookup yields CDR1 DFQATT and CDR2 SNEGSKA (reference sequence). With 0 bases removed from V and 4 bases from J, the gap between germline ends came to 3 bases. This CDR3 is CSARDFTEAFF. The CDR3 nucleotides are TGCAGTGCTAGAGATTTCACTGAAGCTTTCTTT.

The chain joins TRBV9 to TRBJ1-5, with unresolved D. Trimming pared 4 bases from V and 0 bases from J, leaving 11 bases between. The CDR3 loop spans 15 amino acids. The V gene's germline CDR1 is SGDLS and CDR2 YYNGEE. This chain's CDR3 is CASSPSGNSNQPQHF. CDR3 DNA: TGTGCCAGCAGCCCGAGTGGAAATAGCAATCAGCCCCAGCATTTT.

This clone was detected once. The chain recombines TRBV19 with TRBJ2-1; no definite D call. The CDR3 runs 16 residues. In germline, CDR1 is LNHDA, CDR2 SQIVND (reference sequence). V was trimmed by 6 bases and J by 2 bases, leaving 17 bases between them. The CDR3 DNA reads as TGTGCCAGTAGCCACCCCCGTTTAGGACCCTACAATGAGCAGTTCTTC. Translating gives CASSHPRLGPYNEQFF.

This chain connects TRBV28 to TRBJ2-1, with D tentatively TRBD1 or TRBD2 (5 bases each). This CDR3 spans 15 amino acids. The V gene's germline CDR1 is MDHEN and CDR2 SYDVKM. V lost 7 bases and J lost 5, with 18 bases in between. This CDR3 is CASNGNGKGNNEQFF. CDR3 nucleotide sequence: TGTGCCAGCAATGGGAACGGGAAGGGGAACAATGAGCAGTTCTTC. The variable domain in full, with the rest retrieved from reference TRBV28 and TRBJ2-1, is DVKVTQSSRYLVKRTGEKVFLECVQDMDHENMFWYRQDPGLGLRLIYFSYDVKMKEKGDIPEGYSVSREKKERFSLILESASTNQTSMYLCASNGNGKGNNEQFFGPGTRLTVL.

This chain joins TRBV9 and TRBJ2-1, with 8 bases fitting TRBD2. V shed 3 bases and J 9 bases; nucleotides not matched to a gene: 11. There are 15 residues in the CDR3. Per germline, CDR1 SGDLS and CDR2 YYNGEE. The CDR3 sequence: CASSAREREWGEQFF. The CDR3 DNA reads as TGTGCCAGCAGCGCCCGGGAGCGGGAGTGGGGTGAGCAGTTCTTC.